The 31 T cell receptor beta chains presented below share a single source sample, sequenced in a study of kidney transplant recipient with SARS-CoV-2 infection (dated by TCRdb to the early 2020s). Sequencer: Illumina MiSeq. Starting from the raw public reads, TCRdb applied fastp trimming at Q25, assembled clones with MiXCR and retained in-frame beta chains. Duplicate CDR3 protein sequences are folded into a single record with the most common DNA and genes. This sample gives about 250,000 distinct CDR3 sequences in total; 29% of them show up just once. The top ten clones comprise less than 8.5% of the sample. Explained via the paper, the time point label denotes: pre-pandemic baseline sample and day 111 after first positive SARS-CoV-2 test. Sample: a blood sample, taken at baseline and on approximately day 120 from a kidney transplant recipient. All receptors derive from a male patient aged 25-45 years who had COVID-19 and was a kidney transplant recipient. After a transplant, the donor of the graft may account for some T cells.

This clonotype was observed a handful of times. The chain is built from TRBV10-1 and TRBJ1-2; no clear D gene. CDR1 is WNHNN, CDR2 SYGVQD, per germline (reference sequence). This CDR3 region has 17 residues. V gave up 4 bases and J gave up 4 bases, with 22 bases separating them. In nucleotides, the CDR3 is TGCGCCAGCAGTGCCATTTTAAGATCGCGAAAGACCTATGGCTACACCTTC. This sequence encodes CASSAILRSRKTYGYTF.

This clonotype has at least ten counts. The rearrangement links TRBV3-1 to TRBJ1-2; the D is unclear. CDR3 length: 17 amino acids. CDR1 LGHDT and CDR2 YNNKEL come from the germline V gene (reference sequence). The V gene lost 5 bases and the J gene lost 4 bases, with 23 bases spanning the gap. CDR3 protein: CASSVGTTLRKTYGYTF. The CDR3 bases are TGTGCCAGCAGCGTTGGAACCACCCTTCGAAAGACCTATGGCTACACCTTC.

The count of this clonotype is one. The chain recombines TRBV19 with TRBJ1-1; D is unclear. The germline gives CDR1 LNHDA, CDR2 SQIVND (reference sequence). This CDR3 is 15 amino acids long. Trimming pared 5 bases from V and 1 base from J, leaving 14 bases between. The CDR3 coding sequence is TGTGCCAGTAGTCTGTACCTTGACGCGAACACTGAAGCTTTCTTT. This codes for CASSLYLDANTEAFF. The variable domain in full, with the rest retrieved from reference TRBV19 and TRBJ1-1, is DGGITQSPKYLFRKEGQNVTLSCEQNLNHDAMYWYRQDPGQGLRLIYYSQIVNDFQKGDIAEGYSVSREKKESFPLTVTSAQKNPTAFYLCASSLYLDANTEAFFGQGTRLTVV.

This clonotype showed up many times. V and J are TRBV20-1 and TRBJ1-1; possibly TRBD1 for D (6 bases). This CDR3 contains 16 residues. Germline V gene data show CDR1 as DFQATT and CDR2 as SNEGSKA (reference sequence). With 0 bases removed from V and 0 bases from J, the gap between germline ends came to 14 bases. In DNA form, the CDR3 reads TGCAGTGCTAGAGATTGGACAGTCGGCATGAACACTGAAGCTTTCTTT. Amino acid sequence: CSARDWTVGMNTEAFF.

This clonotype came up many times. This chain uses TRBV7-1 with TRBJ1-2; the D is unclear. TRBV7-1 is reported as an ORF; its role is uncertain. The V end was cut by 5 bases, the J end by 4 bases, with 23 bases between. The CDR3 has 17 amino acids. CDR3 DNA sequence: TGTGCCAGCAGCATGATGACTCACGAGGGAAAGACCTATGGCTACACCTTC. Its protein product is CASSMMTHEGKTYGYTF.

This clonotype appeared many times. This chain connects TRBV30 to TRBJ2-6; D not certain. Trimming shortened V by 1 base and J by 2 bases, and 6 bases separated the two germline ends. This CDR3 has 14 amino acids. The germline CDR1 and CDR2 sequences are GTSNPN and SVGIG (reference sequence). Here the CDR3 reads CAWSDLTGANVLTF. CDR3 bases: TGTGCCTGGAGTGACTTAACTGGGGCCAACGTCCTGACTTTC.

This clonotype was seen a few times. V is TRBV4-2 and J is TRBJ1-5, with D possibly matching TRBD1 (5 bases). The V gene lost 3 bases and the J gene lost 0 bases, with 15 bases spanning the gap. The CDR3 has 17 amino acids. Germline lookup yields CDR1 LGHNA and CDR2 YNFKEQ. This chain's CDR3 is CASSQPDPGYSNQPQHF. The CDR3 region has the DNA TGTGCCAGCAGCCAGCCAGACCCAGGGTATAGCAATCAGCCCCAGCATTTT.

About this clonotype itself: It may be a read error: a sequence one base away is much more abundant. The V gene is TRBV5-6, the J gene TRBJ1-5, with D uncertain. CDR1 is SGHDT, CDR2 YYEEEE, per germline. The CDR3 extends over 14 amino acids. CDR3 sequence reads: CASGLGWVGQPQHF. CDR3 sequence (DNA): TGTGCCAGCGGCTTGGGGTGGGTTGGGCAGCCCCAGCATTTT. The whole variable domain, filled in from reference TRBV5-6 and TRBJ1-5, reads DAGVTQSPTHLIKTRGQQVTLRCSPKSGHDTVSWYQQALGQGPQFIFQYYEEEERQRGNFPDRFSGHQFPNYSSELNVNALLLGDSALYLCASGLGWVGQPQHFGDGTRLSIL.

There are many counts of this clonotype. This chain uses TRBV7-2 with TRBJ1-5; D is unresolved. V was clipped by 2 bases and J by 3 bases, with 11 bases between them. The CDR3 runs to 15 residues. Germline V lookup: CDR1 SGHTA, CDR2 FQGNSA. The CDR3 loop reads CASSLSGDFNQPQHF. DNA for the CDR3: TGTGCCAGCAGCTTATCTGGAGACTTCAATCAGCCCCAGCATTTT.

This clonotype was detected a few times. The V call is TRBV28, the J call TRBJ1-1; 7 nucleotides match TRBD1. The CDR3 consists of 15 residues. V dropped 10 bases and J dropped 7; count of bases not matched to a gene: 18. Germline V lookup: CDR1 MDHEN, CDR2 SYDVKM. CDR3 coding DNA: TGTGCCAACAGGCTAAGGACGACAGGGTTCGGTGAAGCTTTCTTT. Translation: CANRLRTTGFGEAFF.

Points on this clonotype: One base away lies a much larger clone, so this may be a sequencing read error. This chain uses TRBV4-1 with TRBJ1-5, with D maybe TRBD1 (5 bases). This CDR3 contains 15 residues. The V gene's germline CDR1 is MGHRA and CDR2 YSYEKL. Here the CDR3 DNA reads TGCGCCGGCAGCCAAGAGCCGGGGCGCAATCAGCCCCAGCATTTT. Translating gives CAGSQEPGRNQPQHF.

In its sample, this clonotype was seen many times. CDR3 sequence reads: CASSARTAGEGTEAFF. Written as DNA, the CDR3 is TGTGCCAGCAGTGCCAGGACCGCGGGCGAGGGGACTGAAGCTTTCTTT. This chain uses TRBV6-5 with TRBJ1-1; the D gene is possibly TRBD1 (5 bases). Trimming stripped 5 bases from V and 5 bases from J, with 21 bases between. Germline V lookup: CDR1 MNHEY, CDR2 SVGAGI. The length of the CDR3 is 16 residues.

This clonotype was recorded at least ten times. The rearrangement joins TRBV30 to TRBJ1-4, with TRBD1 as a possible D gene (5 bases). CDR1 GTSNPN and CDR2 SVGIG come from the germline V gene (reference sequence). This CDR3 has 17 amino acids. Trimming stripped 2 bases from V and 12 bases from J, with 28 bases between. CDR3 nucleotide sequence: TGTGCCTGGAGTCCTCCGATCCCGGGACGGTACGATCGGGAACTGTTTTTT. It translates to CAWSPPIPGRYDRELFF.

Details on this clonotype: A much larger clone lies a single base off, so this may be a read error. The chain joins TRBV6-2 or TRBV6-3 to TRBJ1-5; possible D gene TRBD1, 6 bases. The length of the CDR3 is 15 residues. The germline V gene has CDR1 MNHEY and CDR2 SVGEGT. Trimming removed 6 bases at V and 6 bases at J, with 18 bases between. The CDR3 region has the DNA TGTGCCAGCAGGTATGAACAGGGCGAAGGTCAGCCCCAGCATTTT. This codes for CASRYEQGEGQPQHF.

In the case of this clonotype: Possible read error: a much larger clone is one base away. The chain employs TRBV29-1 and TRBJ1-1; 9 bases are a match to TRBD1. The CDR3 has 12 residues. Germline V CDR1 and CDR2: SQVTM, ANQGSEA. Trimming cost V 4 bases and J 8 bases; bases outside gene matches: 5. In DNA, the CDR3 is TGCAGCGTTGGAGGGACAGGGCTAGAAGCTTTCTTT. Its protein is CSVGGTGLEAFF.

Points on this clonotype: This may stem from a read error, because a much larger clone lies one nucleotide away. The chain uses TRBV7-2 and TRBJ2-7, with 9 bases lining up with TRBD2. There are 16 residues in the CDR3. Per the germline V gene, CDR1 is SGHTA and CDR2 is FQGNSA. Written as DNA, the CDR3 is TGTGCCAGCGGCTTAGTGTCTAGCGGGGCTTCCTACGAGCAGTACTTC. This translates into CASGLVSSGASYEQYF.

This clonotype was counted ten times or more. The chain recombines TRBV7-2 with TRBJ1-2; D gene uncertain. The V end was cut by 5 bases, the J end by 4 bases, with 23 bases between. This CDR3 is 17 amino acids long. CDR1 is SGHTA and CDR2 is FQGNSA in the germline V gene. CDR3 DNA sequence: TGTGCCAGCAGCGTCCAGCGCAGAGACGGAAAGACCTATGGCTACACCTTC. It specifies CASSVQRRDGKTYGYTF.

The sample holds many counts of this clonotype. This chain uses TRBV18 with TRBJ1-1, with D unresolved. V shed 8 bases and J shed 0 bases, with 7 bases lying between them. Per the germline V gene, CDR1 is KGHSH and CDR2 is LQKENI. This CDR3 spans 12 amino acids. CDR3 sequence: CASQRMNTEAFF. The CDR3 DNA sequence: TGTGCCAGCCAAAGGATGAACACTGAAGCTTTCTTT.

On this clonotype itself: A clone one base away is much larger, so this may be a read error. The chain couples TRBV6-5 to TRBJ1-5, with D uncertain. CDR1 and CDR2 (germline): MNHEY, SVGAGI. The CDR3 has 15 amino acids. The CDR3 spells CASRLTAHSNQSQHF. The CDR3 DNA is TGTGCCAGCAGGTTAACAGCGCATAGCAATCAGTCCCAGCATTTT.

This clonotype was detected only once. CDR3 nucleotides: TGTGCCAGCAGCCCCCGGGACAGGTCGAACTATGGCTACACCTTC. The encoded protein is CASSPRDRSNYGYTF. The chain couples TRBV3-1 to TRBJ1-2, with TRBD1 matching 8 bases. Germline assignment: CDR1 LGHDT and CDR2 YNNKEL (reference sequence). V was pared by 4 bases and J by 2 bases, with 6 bases of the junction left unmatched. This CDR3 contains 15 residues.

This clonotype was detected many times. The V and J genes are TRBV4-1 and TRBJ2-1, with D tentatively TRBD1 or TRBD2 (10 bases each). The germline V gene has CDR1 MGHRA and CDR2 YSYEKL. Trimming took 3 bases from V and 8 from J, leaving 32 bases between them. This CDR3 has 20 amino acids. The CDR3 region is CASSQTGGEASGRGFDEQFF. The CDR3, as DNA: TGCGCCAGCAGCCAGACAGGGGGCGAGGCTAGCGGGAGAGGTTTCGATGAGCAGTTCTTC.

This clonotype was counted ten times or more. The V gene is TRBV23-1, the J gene TRBJ1-2; no firm D call. TRBV23-1 is an ORF for which the function is uncertain. V gave up 5 bases and J gave up 4 bases, with 23 bases separating them. CDR3 length: 17 residues. CDR3 sequence reads: CASSEPLLRRKTYGYTF. Here the CDR3 DNA reads TGCGCCAGCAGTGAACCGCTGCTACGCAGAAAGACCTATGGCTACACCTTC.

In this sample, this clonotype turned up many times. The CDR3 coding sequence is TGTGCCACCAACGAGAGGTGGACAACGAAAACTTTCTTT. It codes for CATNERWTTKTFF. This rearrangement joins TRBV6-5 to TRBJ1-1; possible D gene TRBD1, 5 bases. Between the trimmed V and J ends, which lost 10 bases and 12 bases, there was a span of 24 bases. From germline, CDR1 is MNHEY and CDR2 SVGAGI. The CDR3 has 13 residues.

As to this clonotype: A much larger clone is a single base away; this may be a read error. V is TRBV28 and J is TRBJ1-5, with a weak D call TRBD1 (6 bases). Deletions cut 11 bases from V and 1 base from J, with 24 bases between. The length of the CDR3 is 17 residues. Germline loops: CDR1 MDHEN, CDR2 SYDVKM. The chain's CDR3 is CAGTTLGVTGSNQPQHF. The CDR3 DNA is TGTGCCGGCACTACGTTGGGTGTGACAGGCAGCAATCAGCCCCAGCATTTT.

This clonotype was seen at least ten times. V is TRBV12-3 or TRBV12-4 and J is TRBJ2-1; D assignment may be TRBD1 or TRBD2 (6 bases each). This CDR3 has 14 residues. Trimming pared 4 bases from V and 6 bases from J, leaving 13 bases between. This CDR3 is CASSSQGLLNEQFF. In DNA, the CDR3 is TGTGCCAGCAGTTCACAGGGACTTCTCAATGAGCAGTTCTTC.

This clonotype was seen only a few times. The V call is TRBV5-4, the J call TRBJ2-1; D unresolved. V was shortened by 4 bases and J by 9 bases, with 14 bases between the two germline ends. The CDR3 runs 13 residues. CDR1 and CDR2 from the germline V gene are SGHNT and YYREEE (reference sequence). The CDR3 loop is CASSRGGLGEQFF. CDR3 DNA sequence: TGTGCCAGCAGCCGTGGTGGGTTGGGTGAGCAGTTCTTC.

As for this clonotype: Just one base apart from a much larger clone, this may be a read error. The chain joins TRBV7-9 to TRBJ2-4, with D possibly being TRBD1 (5 bases). TRBJ2-7 explains the end of the DNA better; the J call may be wrong. CDR3 length: 17 amino acids. CDR1 and CDR2 (germline): SEHNR, FQNEAQ (reference sequence). This chain's CDR3 is CASGLGLGVTQEDEQYF. As DNA, the CDR3 is TGTGCCAGCGGCTTAGGGTTAGGGGTTACCCAAGAGGACGAGCAGTACTTC.

With respect to this clonotype: A much larger clone differs by one base, so this may be a read error. The chain has TRBV11-2 and TRBJ1-1; D perhaps matches TRBD1 (5 bases). Germline assignment: CDR1 SGHAT and CDR2 FQNNGV. This CDR3 comprises 14 residues. As DNA, the CDR3 is TGTGCCGGCAGCTCCATCCTGGCCGGGACGGGGGCTTTCTTT. Its protein is CAGSSILAGTGAFF.

This clonotype has at least ten counts. The J gene is TRBJ1-2, the V gene TRBV3-1; unclear D gene. Trimming took 5 bases from V and 4 from J, leaving 23 bases between them. The CDR3 is made up of 17 amino acids. Per the germline V gene, CDR1 is LGHDT and CDR2 is YNNKEL (reference sequence). CDR3: CASSICHTLRKTYGYTF. The CDR3 nucleotides are TGTGCCAGCAGCATATGTCACACCCTTCGAAAGACCTATGGCTACACCTTC.

This clonotype showed up many times. The CDR3 DNA reads TGTGCTAGTGGTTACAGGAATTTGCAGGGAAAGACCTATGGCTACACCTTC. Translation gives CASGYRNLQGKTYGYTF. The chain is built from TRBV12-5 and TRBJ1-2; TRBD1 is a possible D gene (5 bases). The germline V gene encodes CDR1 LGHNT and CDR2 FRNRAP. With 4 bases removed from V and 4 bases from J, the gap between germline ends came to 22 bases. The CDR3 totals 17 residues.

Concerning this clonotype itself: A read error is possible here, since a much larger clone lies one base away. The rearrangement uses TRBV7-8 and TRBJ2-1, with TRBD2 matching over 8 bases. The CDR3 totals 15 residues. Germline CDR1 is SGHVS and CDR2 is FQNEAQ. The J segment lost 5 bases and the V segment lost 5 bases, leaving 8 bases of the junction unmatched. CDR3 loop: CASSTRLASNNEQFF. The CDR3 DNA sequence: TGTGCCAGCAGCACCCGACTAGCGAGCAACAATGAGCAGTTCTTC.